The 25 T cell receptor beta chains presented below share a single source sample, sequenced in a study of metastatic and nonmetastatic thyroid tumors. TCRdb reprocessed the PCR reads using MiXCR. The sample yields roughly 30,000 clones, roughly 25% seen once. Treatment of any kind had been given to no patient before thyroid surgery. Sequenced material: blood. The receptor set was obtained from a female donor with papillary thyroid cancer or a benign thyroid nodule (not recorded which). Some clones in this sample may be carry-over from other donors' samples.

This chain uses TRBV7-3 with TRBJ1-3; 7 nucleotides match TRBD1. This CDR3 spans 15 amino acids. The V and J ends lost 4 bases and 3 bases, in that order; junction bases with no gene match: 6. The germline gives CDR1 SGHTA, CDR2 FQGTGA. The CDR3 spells CASSSTRDSGNTIYF. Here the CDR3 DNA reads TGTGCCAGCAGCTCAACCCGGGACAGTGGAAACACCATATATTTT.

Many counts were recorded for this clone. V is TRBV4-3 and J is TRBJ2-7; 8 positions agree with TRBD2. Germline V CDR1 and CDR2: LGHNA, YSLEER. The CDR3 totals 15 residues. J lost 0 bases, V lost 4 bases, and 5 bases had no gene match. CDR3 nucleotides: TGCGCCAGCAGCCCCGCCCGGGGGGGCTCCTACGAGCAGTACTTC. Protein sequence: CASSPARGGSYEQYF.

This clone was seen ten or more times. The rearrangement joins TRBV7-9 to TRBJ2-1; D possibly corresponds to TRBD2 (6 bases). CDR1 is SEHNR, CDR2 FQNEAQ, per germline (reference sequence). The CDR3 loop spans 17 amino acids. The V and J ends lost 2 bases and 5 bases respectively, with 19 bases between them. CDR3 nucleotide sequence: TGTGCCAGCAGCTTAAGGGCGCGGGGTATGGCCCACAATGAGCAGTTCTTC. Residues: CASSLRARGMAHNEQFF.

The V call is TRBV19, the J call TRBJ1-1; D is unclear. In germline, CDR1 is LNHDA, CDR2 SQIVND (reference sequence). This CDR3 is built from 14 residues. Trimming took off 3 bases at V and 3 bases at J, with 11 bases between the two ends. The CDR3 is CASSIGDWHTEAFF. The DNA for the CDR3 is TGTGCCAGTAGTATCGGGGATTGGCACACTGAAGCTTTCTTT.

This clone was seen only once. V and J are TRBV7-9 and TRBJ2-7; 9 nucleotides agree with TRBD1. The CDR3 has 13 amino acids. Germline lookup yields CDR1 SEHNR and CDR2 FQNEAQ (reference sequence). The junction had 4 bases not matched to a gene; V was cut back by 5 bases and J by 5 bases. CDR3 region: CASSNRDRDEQYF. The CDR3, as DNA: TGTGCCAGCAGCAACCGGGACAGGGACGAGCAGTACTTC.

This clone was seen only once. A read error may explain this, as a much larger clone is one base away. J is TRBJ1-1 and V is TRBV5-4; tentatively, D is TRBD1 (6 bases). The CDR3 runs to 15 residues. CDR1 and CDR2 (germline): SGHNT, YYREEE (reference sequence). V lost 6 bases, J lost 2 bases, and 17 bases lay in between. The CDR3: CASTTGCGLNTEAFF. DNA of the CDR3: TGTGCCAGCACCACAGGGTGCGGGTTAAACACTGAAGCTTTCTTT.

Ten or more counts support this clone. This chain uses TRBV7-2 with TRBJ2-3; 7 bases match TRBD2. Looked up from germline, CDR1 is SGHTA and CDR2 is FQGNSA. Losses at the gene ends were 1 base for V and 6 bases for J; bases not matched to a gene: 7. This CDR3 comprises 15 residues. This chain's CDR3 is CASSLGGSKGDTQYF. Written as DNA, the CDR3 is TGTGCCAGCAGCTTAGGCGGGAGCAAGGGCGATACGCAGTATTTT.

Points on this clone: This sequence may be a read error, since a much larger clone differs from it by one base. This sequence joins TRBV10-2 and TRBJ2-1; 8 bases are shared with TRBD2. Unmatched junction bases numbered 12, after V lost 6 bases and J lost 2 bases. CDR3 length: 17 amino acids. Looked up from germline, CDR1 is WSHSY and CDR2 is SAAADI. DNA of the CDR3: TGCGCCAGCAGATCTTCTTTGTTAGCGGGACCCTACAATGAGCAGTTCTTC. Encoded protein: CASRSSLLAGPYNEQFF.

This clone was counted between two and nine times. CDR3 nucleotides: TGTGCCAGCACCCCGTCGGCTAGCGGCGAGCAGTACTTC. It codes for CASTPSASGEQYF. V gene TRBV7-9 combines with J gene TRBJ2-7; 7 bases match TRBD2. Trimming took 7 bases from V and 6 from J; bases not matched to a gene: 9. This CDR3 spans 13 amino acids. Germline CDR1 and CDR2: SEHNR and FQNEAQ (reference sequence).

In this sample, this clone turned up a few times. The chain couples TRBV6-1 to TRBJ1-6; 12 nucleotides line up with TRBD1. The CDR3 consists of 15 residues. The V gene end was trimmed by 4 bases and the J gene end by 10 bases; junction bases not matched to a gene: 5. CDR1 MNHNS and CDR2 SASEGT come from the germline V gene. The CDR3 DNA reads TGTGCCAGCAGTGCCGGGACAGGGGGCTCGTCACCCCTCCACTTT. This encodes CASSAGTGGSSPLHF.

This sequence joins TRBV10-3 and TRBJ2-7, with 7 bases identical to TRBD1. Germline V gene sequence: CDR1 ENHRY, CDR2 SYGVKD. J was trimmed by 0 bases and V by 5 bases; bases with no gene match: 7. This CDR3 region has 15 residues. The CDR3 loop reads CAISTLRGTSYEQYF. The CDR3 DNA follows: TGTGCCATCAGTACCCTCAGGGGGACCTCCTACGAGCAGTACTTC.

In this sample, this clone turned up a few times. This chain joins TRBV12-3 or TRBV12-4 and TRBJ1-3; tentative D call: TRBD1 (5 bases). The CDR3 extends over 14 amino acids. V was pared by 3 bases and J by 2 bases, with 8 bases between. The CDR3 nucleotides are TGTGCCAGCAGTTTCTCAGGGACTGGAAACACCATATATTTT. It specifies CASSFSGTGNTIYF.

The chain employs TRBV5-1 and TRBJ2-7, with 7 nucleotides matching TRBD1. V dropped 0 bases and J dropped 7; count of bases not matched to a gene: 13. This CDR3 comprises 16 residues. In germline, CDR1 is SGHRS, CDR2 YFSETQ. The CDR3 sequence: CASSLAGERGRREQYF. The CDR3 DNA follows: TGCGCCAGCAGCTTGGCCGGGGAGAGGGGGCGCCGGGAGCAGTACTTC.

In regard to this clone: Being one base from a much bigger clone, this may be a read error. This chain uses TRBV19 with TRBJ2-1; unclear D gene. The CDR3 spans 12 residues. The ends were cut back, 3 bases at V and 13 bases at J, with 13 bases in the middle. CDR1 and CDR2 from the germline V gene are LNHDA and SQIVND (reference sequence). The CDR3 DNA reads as TGTGCCAGTAGTATCCACGCGACTGATCAGTTCTTC. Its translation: CASSIHATDQFF.

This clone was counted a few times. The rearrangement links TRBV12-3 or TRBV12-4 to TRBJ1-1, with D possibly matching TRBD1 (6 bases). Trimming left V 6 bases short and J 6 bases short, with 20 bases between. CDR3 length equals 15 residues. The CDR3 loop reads CASSPNTGCTSEAFF. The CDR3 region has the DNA TGTGCCAGCAGCCCCAATACAGGGTGCACGTCTGAAGCTTTCTTT.

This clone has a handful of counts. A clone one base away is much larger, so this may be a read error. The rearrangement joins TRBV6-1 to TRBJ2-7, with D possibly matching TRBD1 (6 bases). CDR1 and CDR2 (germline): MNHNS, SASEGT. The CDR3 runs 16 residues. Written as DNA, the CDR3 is TGTGCCATCAGTGAACTGGACAGCTTAACCACCTACGAGCAGTACTTC. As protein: CAISELDSLTTYEQYF.

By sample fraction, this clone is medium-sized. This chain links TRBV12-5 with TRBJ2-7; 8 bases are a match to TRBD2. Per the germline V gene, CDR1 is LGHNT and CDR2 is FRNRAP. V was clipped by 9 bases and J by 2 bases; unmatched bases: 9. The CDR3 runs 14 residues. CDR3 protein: CASGRRAGAYEQYF. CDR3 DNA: TGTGCTAGCGGAAGGCGAGCGGGAGCCTACGAGCAGTACTTC.

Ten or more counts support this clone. CDR3 residues: CASSEVAGKTGGEKLFF. The CDR3, as DNA: TGTGCCAGCAGTGAAGTGGCAGGGAAAACGGGTGGCGAAAAACTGTTTTTT. The chain carries TRBV6-1 and TRBJ1-4; tentatively, D is TRBD1 (5 bases). Germline V CDR1 and CDR2: MNHNS, SASEGT. The CDR3 is made up of 17 amino acids. V lost 1 base and J 8 bases, leaving 20 bases between the germline ends.

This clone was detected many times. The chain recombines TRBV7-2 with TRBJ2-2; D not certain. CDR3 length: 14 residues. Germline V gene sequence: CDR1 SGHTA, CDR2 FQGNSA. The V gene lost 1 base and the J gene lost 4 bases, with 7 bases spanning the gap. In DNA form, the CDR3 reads TGTGCCAGCAGCTTAGAGCCGGGCACCGGGGAGCTGTTTTTT. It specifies CASSLEPGTGELFF.

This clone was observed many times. The CDR3 sequence is CASSQETVGLSTGELFF. Written as DNA, the CDR3 is TGTGCCAGCAGCCAAGAAACGGTGGGGTTATCAACCGGGGAGCTGTTTTTT. The V and J genes are TRBV14 and TRBJ2-2; no firm D call. Trimming removed 0 bases at V and 5 bases at J, with 16 bases between. Germline CDR1 and CDR2: SGHDN and FVKESK. This CDR3 comprises 17 residues.

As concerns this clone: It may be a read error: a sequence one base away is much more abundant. The CDR3 DNA follows: TGTGCCAGCGGGGGGGCGGGAGGGCTAAGGGATGAGGAGCTCTTC. This sequence encodes CASGGAGGLRDEELF. The chain joins TRBV27 to TRBJ2-1, with 9 nucleotides matching TRBD2. The CDR3 sequence is 15 residues long. CDR1 is MNHEY, CDR2 SMNVEV, per germline (reference sequence).

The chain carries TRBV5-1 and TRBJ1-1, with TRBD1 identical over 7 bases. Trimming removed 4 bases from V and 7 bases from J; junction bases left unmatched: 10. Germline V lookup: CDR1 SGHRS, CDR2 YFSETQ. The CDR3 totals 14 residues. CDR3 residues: CASSVRQGSSEAFF. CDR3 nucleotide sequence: TGCGCCAGCAGCGTTAGACAGGGATCCAGTGAAGCTTTCTTT.

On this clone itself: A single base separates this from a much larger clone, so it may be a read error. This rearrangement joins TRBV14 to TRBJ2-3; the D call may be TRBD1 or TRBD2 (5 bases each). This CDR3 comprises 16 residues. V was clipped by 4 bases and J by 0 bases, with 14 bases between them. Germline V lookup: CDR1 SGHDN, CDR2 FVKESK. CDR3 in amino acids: CASSRMGRLSTDTQYF. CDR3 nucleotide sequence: TGTGCCAGCAGCCGGATGGGACGGCTAAGCACAGATACGCAGTATTTT.

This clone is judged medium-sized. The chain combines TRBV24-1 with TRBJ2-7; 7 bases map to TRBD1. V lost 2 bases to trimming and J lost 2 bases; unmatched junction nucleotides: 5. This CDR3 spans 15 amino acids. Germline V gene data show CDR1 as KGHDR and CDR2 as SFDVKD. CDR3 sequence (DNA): TGTGCCACCAGTGATTCCCGGACAGGCCCCTACGAGCAGTACTTC. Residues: CATSDSRTGPYEQYF.

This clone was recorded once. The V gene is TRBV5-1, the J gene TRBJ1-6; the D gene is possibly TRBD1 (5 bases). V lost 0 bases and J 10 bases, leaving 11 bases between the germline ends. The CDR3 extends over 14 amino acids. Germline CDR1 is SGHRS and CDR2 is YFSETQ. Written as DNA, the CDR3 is TGCGCCAGCAGCTTGGTACGGGGCGACTCACCCCTCCACTTT. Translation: CASSLVRGDSPLHF.